The entry below gives a single TCR beta chain sequence along with its context. The specificity of this receptor is unknown. No per-base quality is available; no much larger clone lies one base away. The data belong to a study of blood T cell repertoires in COVID-19 (dated by TCRdb to 2019 to 2021). Background on the whole study: Collaborator samples came from the United States, Italy and Spain and covered acute and convalescent phases of COVID-19. The material from the prospective study consisted of cDNA or gDNA derived from T cells, B-cell-depleted T cells, or PBMCs. Deeply sampled blood TCRbeta repertoires from subjects exposed to, actively infected with, or recovered from COVID-19 were included in the dataset. A freely available public database, intended as a resource for researchers studying the immune response to SARS-CoV-2, is where the repertoires were released. Samples came from the ongoing ImmuneRACE study (first 160 participants) plus 1,254 subjects from 6 global collaborators. The sample metadata nearly always contained a de-identified subject ID, COVID-19 status, age in years and sex. Where available, HLA class I and class II types were obtained from metadata supplied by the sample provider rather than from assay-based typing.

CDR1 and CDR2 are drawn from the germline V gene: MNHEY, SVGAGI. The CDR3 holds 14 amino acids from the cysteine to the phenylalanine. CDR3 DNA only is kept here, 42 bases in frame from base 1. Germline trimming amounts to 6 bases on V and 1 base on J, with 5 as the count of junction bases outside the gene matches. Broad study findings and their caveats: How much clinical and demographic metadata was included differed by source and by participant, and the metadata was provided uncurated.

Collaborating institutions collected whole blood in K2EDTA tubes following their own protocols. For TCRbeta analysis, collaborators shipped samples as frozen whole blood, isolated PBMCs, or DNA extracted from either of those sample types. TCRbeta CDR3 regions were amplified from genomic DNA by means of the immunoSEQ Assay, a bias-controlled multiplex PCR. Concerning the study's data processing: The number of nucleated cells in each sample was estimated from the amplification of reference gene primers within the assay. To quantify the absolute abundance of each unique TCRbeta CDR3 rearrangement, sequence reads were collapsed and filtered. Productive Simpson clonality was computed per sample as the square root of Simpson's diversity index over productive rearrangements. In TCRdb, the immuneACCESS table is reduced to in-frame sequences with V and J assigned. These tables do not hold every clone; where another copy was compared, an unresolved V gene accounts for under half, and the others remain unexplained. That table furnishes V, J and clone size, whereas the DNA furnished D and trimming. Counted in this sample were 68,000 or so clones; just over 85% of them appeared once. 3.5% to 5% of the sample is held by the ten biggest clonotypes.

The rearranged segments are TRBV6-5 and TRBJ1-1; 7 bases in between match TRBD1. Sequences were obtained from peripheral blood. This receptor was obtained from a man in his fifties or sixties with acute or convalescent COVID-19. CDR3 loop: CASRLGGRNTEAFF. The sequence in DNA is TGTGCCAGCAGGTTAGGGGGCAGGAACACTGAAGCTTTCTTT.